A single sample is the source of the 8 T cell receptor beta chains below, sequenced in a study of blood T cell dynamics during melanoma immunotherapy. Clones were read by immunoSEQ multiplex PCR, and TCRdb kept only the in-frame ones, dropping some. The profile shows 16,000 or so clones, 91% of them singletons. As to time point: pre-treatment baseline. Sequenced here: blood, sampled from a patient treated with checkpoint blockade. Receptor source: a human donor with melanoma.

The chain combines TRBV18 with TRBJ1-1; 7 nucleotides match TRBD1. The CDR3 extends over 13 amino acids. With 6 bases clipped from V and 3 bases from J, the junction kept 4 bases outside the gene matches. The V gene's germline CDR1 is KGHSH and CDR2 LQKENI. The CDR3 DNA is TGTGCCAGCTCCCCGGGACAGTACACTGAAGCTTTCTTT. Amino acid sequence: CASSPGQYTEAFF.

The rearrangement uses TRBV14 and TRBJ2-5, with D perhaps matching TRBD2 (6 bases). CDR1 and CDR2 (germline): SGHDN, FVKESK. V gave up 5 bases and J gave up 11 bases, with 24 bases separating them. The CDR3 spans 15 residues. The CDR3 DNA reads as TGTGCCAGCAGCTCTTTAGCGGATCCGTCTTGGGAGCAGTACTTC. It codes for CASSSLADPSWEQYF.

The gene calls are TRBV4-3 and TRBJ1-1; the D gene is possibly TRBD1 (5 bases). CDR1 LGHNA and CDR2 YSLEER come from the germline V gene. The CDR3 has 17 amino acids. With 0 bases removed from V and 4 bases from J, the gap between germline ends came to 18 bases. For the CDR3, the DNA is TGCGCCAGCAGCCAAGACCTTCTACGCGGAGGGGCCACTGAAGCTTTCTTT. Amino acids: CASSQDLLRGGATEAFF.

The genes are TRBV5-1 and TRBJ1-1; 8 bases agree with TRBD1. CDR3 length equals 15 residues. CDR1 SGHRS and CDR2 YFSETQ come from the germline V gene. V was pared by 4 bases and J by 1 base, with 6 bases of the junction left unmatched. The CDR3 is CASSRDRSGNTEAFF. CDR3 bases: TGCGCCAGCAGCAGGGACAGGTCAGGGAACACTGAAGCTTTCTTT.

This clone occurred a few times. V and J are TRBV6-1 and TRBJ1-1, with 7 bases aligning to TRBD1. V was clipped by 8 bases and J by 5 bases; unmatched bases: 14. The length of the CDR3 is 15 residues. The V gene's germline CDR1 is MNHNS and CDR2 SASEGT. This chain's CDR3 is CASGTGVGIRTEAFF. The DNA for the CDR3 is TGTGCCAGCGGCACAGGGGTGGGAATTAGGACTGAAGCTTTCTTT.

The V gene is TRBV27, the J gene TRBJ1-5; unclear D gene. Germline V gene data show CDR1 as MNHEY and CDR2 as SMNVEV (reference sequence). V lost 8 bases, J lost 6 bases, and 20 bases lay in between. The CDR3 extends over 15 amino acids. The CDR3 protein is CASQPGSLIGQPQHF. In DNA form, the CDR3 reads TGTGCCAGCCAACCCGGTTCCCTCATAGGTCAGCCCCAGCATTTT.

The chain has TRBV19 and TRBJ1-5; 7 positions agree with TRBD1. The CDR3 loop spans 18 amino acids. Germline V gene lookup returns CDR1 LNHDA and CDR2 SQIVND (reference sequence). The trim removed 2 bases at V and 6 bases at J, leaving 16 bases unmatched. The CDR3 sequence is CASSIPKTGASSGQPQHF. CDR3 DNA: TGTGCCAGTAGTATACCAAAAACAGGGGCAAGTTCGGGTCAGCCCCAGCATTTT.

V gene TRBV2 combines with J gene TRBJ1-3; D call uncertain. CDR3 length equals 14 residues. V lost 5 bases to trimming and J lost 4 bases, with 12 bases between them. In germline, CDR1 is SNHLY, CDR2 FYNNEI. As DNA, the CDR3 is TGTGCCAGCAGTTCAGGTGGTGGAGGAAACACCATATATTTT. Amino acid sequence: CASSSGGGGNTIYF.